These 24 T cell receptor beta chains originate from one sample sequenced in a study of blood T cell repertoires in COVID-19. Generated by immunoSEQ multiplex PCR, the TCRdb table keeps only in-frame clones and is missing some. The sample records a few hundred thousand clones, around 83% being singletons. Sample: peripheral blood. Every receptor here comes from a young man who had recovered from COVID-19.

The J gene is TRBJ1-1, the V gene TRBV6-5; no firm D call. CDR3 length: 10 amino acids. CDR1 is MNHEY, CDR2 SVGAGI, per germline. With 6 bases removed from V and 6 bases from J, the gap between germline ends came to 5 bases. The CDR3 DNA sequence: TGTGCCAGCAGGAGGGCTGAAGCTTTCTTT. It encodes CASRRAEAFF.

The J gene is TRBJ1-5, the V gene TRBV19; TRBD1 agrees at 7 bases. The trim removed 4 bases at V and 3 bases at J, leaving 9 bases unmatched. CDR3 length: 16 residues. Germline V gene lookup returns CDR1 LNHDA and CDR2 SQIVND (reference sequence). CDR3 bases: TGTGCCAGTAGTACCCCACAGGGGAGAGACAATCAGCCCCAGCATTTT. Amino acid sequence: CASSTPQGRDNQPQHF.

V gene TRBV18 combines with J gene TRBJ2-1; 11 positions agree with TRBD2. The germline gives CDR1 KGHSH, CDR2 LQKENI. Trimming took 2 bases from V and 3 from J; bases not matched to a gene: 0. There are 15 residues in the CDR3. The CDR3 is CASSPGTSGYNEQFF. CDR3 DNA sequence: TGTGCCAGCTCACCAGGGACTAGCGGCTACAATGAGCAGTTCTTC.

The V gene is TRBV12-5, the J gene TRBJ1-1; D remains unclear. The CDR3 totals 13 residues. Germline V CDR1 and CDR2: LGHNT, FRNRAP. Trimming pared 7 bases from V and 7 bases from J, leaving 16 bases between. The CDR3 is CASAFPYFSEAFF. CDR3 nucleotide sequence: TGTGCTAGTGCTTTCCCGTATTTTAGTGAAGCTTTCTTT.

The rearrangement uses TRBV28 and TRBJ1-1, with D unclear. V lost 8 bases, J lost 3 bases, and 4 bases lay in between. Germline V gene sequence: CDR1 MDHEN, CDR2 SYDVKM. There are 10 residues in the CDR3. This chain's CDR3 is CASRDTEAFF. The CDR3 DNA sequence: TGTGCCAGCCGGGACACTGAAGCTTTCTTT.

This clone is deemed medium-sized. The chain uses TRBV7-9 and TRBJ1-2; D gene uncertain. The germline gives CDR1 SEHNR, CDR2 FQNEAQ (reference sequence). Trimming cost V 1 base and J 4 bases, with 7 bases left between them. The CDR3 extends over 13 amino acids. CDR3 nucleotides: TGTGCCAGCAGCTTAGGGCAGATCTATGGCTACACCTTC. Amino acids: CASSLGQIYGYTF.

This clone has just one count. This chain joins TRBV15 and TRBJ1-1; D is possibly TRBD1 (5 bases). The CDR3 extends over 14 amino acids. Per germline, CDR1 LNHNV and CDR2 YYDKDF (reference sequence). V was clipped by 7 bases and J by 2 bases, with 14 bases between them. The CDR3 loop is CATKGAAANTEAFF. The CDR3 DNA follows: TGTGCCACCAAAGGGGCCGCTGCCAACACTGAAGCTTTCTTT.

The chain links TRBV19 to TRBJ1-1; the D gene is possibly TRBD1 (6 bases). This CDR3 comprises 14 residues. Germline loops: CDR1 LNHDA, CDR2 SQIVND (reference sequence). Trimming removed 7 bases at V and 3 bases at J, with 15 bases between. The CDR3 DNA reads TGTGCCAGTAACACACAGGGAGGGCACACTGAAGCTTTCTTT. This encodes CASNTQGGHTEAFF.

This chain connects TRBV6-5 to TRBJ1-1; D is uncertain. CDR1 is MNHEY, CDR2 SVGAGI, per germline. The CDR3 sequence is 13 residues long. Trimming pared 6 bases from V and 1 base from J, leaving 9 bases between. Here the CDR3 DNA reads TGTGCCAGCAGCAAAATAGAGAACACTGAAGCTTTCTTT. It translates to CASSKIENTEAFF.

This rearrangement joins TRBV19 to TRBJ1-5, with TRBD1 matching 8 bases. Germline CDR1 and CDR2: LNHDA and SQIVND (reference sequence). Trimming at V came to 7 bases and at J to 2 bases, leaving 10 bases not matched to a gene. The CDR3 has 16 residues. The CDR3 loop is CASTVQGARGNQPQHF. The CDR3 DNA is TGTGCCAGTACGGTTCAGGGGGCGAGGGGCAATCAGCCCCAGCATTTT.

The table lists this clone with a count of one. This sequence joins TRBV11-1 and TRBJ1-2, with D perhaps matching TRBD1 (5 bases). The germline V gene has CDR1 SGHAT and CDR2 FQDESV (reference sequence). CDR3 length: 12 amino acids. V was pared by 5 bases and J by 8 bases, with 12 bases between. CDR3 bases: TGTGCCAGCAGCGAGCAGGGACTCGGCTACACCTTC. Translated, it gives CASSEQGLGYTF.

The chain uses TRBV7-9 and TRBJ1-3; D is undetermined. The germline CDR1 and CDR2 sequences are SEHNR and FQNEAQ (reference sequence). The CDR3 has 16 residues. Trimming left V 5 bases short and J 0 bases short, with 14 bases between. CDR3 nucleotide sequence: TGTGCCAGCAGCCCTCAGCGGACTCGCTCTGGAAACACCATATATTTT. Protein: CASSPQRTRSGNTIYF.

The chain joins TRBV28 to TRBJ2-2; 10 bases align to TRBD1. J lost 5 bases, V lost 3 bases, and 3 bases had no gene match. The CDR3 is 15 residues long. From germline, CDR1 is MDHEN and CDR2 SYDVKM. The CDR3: CASSLGGQGTGELFF. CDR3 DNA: TGTGCCAGCAGTTTGGGGGGACAGGGGACCGGGGAGCTGTTTTTT.

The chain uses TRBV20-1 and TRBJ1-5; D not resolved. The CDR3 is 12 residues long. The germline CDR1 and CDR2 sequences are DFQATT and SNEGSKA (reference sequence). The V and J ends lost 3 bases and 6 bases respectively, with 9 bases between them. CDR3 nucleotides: TGCAGTGCTAGTCGGGTAGGTCAGCCCCAGCATTTT. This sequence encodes CSASRVGQPQHF.

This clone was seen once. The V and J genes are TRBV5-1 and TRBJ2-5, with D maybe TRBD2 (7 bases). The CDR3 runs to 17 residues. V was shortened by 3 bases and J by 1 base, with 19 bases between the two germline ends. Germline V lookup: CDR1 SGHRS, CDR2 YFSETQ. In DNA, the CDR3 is TGCGCCAGCAGCTCCCTCGTAGGGGGGGGAACCCAAGAGACCCAGTACTTC. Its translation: CASSSLVGGGTQETQYF.

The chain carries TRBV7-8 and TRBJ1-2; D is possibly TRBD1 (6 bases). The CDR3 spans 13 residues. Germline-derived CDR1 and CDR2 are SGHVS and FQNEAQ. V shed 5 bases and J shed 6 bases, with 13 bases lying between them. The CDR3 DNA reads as TGTGCCAGCAGCGCTGGACAGAGTAATGGCTACACCTTC. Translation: CASSAGQSNGYTF.

Here the CDR3 reads CASRPTGVTEAFF. CDR3 DNA: TGTGCCAGCAGACCAACAGGGGTCACTGAAGCTTTCTTT. This chain uses TRBV6-5 with TRBJ1-1; 7 bases fit TRBD1. The CDR3 has 13 residues. With 6 bases clipped from V and 4 bases from J, the junction kept 5 bases outside the gene matches. Germline assignment: CDR1 MNHEY and CDR2 SVGAGI.

The CDR3 loop is CASSFGGNTEAFF. The CDR3, as DNA: TGTGCCAGCAGCTTTGGCGGGAACACTGAAGCTTTCTTT. The chain employs TRBV7-2 and TRBJ1-1; D ambiguous. CDR1 is SGHTA, CDR2 FQGNSA, per germline. Deletions cut 3 bases from V and 1 base from J, with 6 bases between. The CDR3 extends over 13 amino acids. The complete variable domain, with remaining parts taken from reference TRBV7-2 and TRBJ1-1, reads GAGVSQSPSNKVTEKGKDVELRCDPISGHTALYWYRQSLGQGLEFLIYFQGNSAPDKSGLPSDRFSAERTGGSVSTLTIQRTQQEDSAVYLCASSFGGNTEAFFGQGTRLTVV.

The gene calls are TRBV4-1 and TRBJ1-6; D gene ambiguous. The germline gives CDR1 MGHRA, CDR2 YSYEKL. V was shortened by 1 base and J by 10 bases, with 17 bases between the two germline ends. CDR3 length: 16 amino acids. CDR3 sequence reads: CASSQGRAYSGSPLHF. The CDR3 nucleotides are TGCGCCAGCAGCCAAGGGCGGGCATATTCTGGGTCACCCCTCCACTTT.

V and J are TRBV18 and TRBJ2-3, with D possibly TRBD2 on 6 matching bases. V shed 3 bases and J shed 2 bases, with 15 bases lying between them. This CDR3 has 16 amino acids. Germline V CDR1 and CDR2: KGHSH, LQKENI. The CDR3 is CASSPLGLKNTDTQYF. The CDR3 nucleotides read TGTGCCAGCTCACCCCTCGGACTAAAAAACACAGATACGCAGTATTTT.

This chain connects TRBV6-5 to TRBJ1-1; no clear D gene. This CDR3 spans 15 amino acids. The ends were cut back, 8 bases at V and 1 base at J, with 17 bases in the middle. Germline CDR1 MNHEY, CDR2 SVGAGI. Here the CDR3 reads CASPKLKRENTEAFF. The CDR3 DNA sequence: TGTGCCAGCCCGAAACTTAAGCGAGAGAACACTGAAGCTTTCTTT.

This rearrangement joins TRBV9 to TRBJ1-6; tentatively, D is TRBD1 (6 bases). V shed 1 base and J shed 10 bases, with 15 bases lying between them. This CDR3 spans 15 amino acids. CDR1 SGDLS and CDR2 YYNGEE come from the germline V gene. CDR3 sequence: CASSVSGGAGSPLHF. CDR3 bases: TGTGCCAGCAGCGTAAGCGGGGGGGCAGGGTCACCCCTCCACTTT. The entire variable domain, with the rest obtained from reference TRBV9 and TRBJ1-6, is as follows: DSGVTQTPKHLITATGQRVTLRCSPRSGDLSVYWYQQSLDQGLQFLIQYYNGEERAKGNILERFSAQQFPDLHSELNLSSLELGDSALYFCASSVSGGAGSPLHFGNGTRLTVT.

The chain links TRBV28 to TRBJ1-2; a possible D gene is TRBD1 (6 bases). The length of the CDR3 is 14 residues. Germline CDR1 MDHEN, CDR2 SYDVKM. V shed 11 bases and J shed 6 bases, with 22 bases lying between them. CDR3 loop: CAALPGVEDDGYTF. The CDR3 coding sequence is TGTGCCGCCCTCCCAGGGGTAGAAGATGATGGCTACACCTTC.

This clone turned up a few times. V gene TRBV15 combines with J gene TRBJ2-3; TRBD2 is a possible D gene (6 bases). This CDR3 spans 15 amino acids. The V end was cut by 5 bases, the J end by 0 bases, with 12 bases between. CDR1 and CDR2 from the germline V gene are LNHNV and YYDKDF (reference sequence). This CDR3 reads CATSEGGGSTDTQYF. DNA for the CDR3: TGTGCCACCAGCGAGGGAGGTGGTAGCACAGATACGCAGTATTTT.